This T cell receptor beta chain emerged from a study of human T cells and chemical hapten exposure (dated by TCRdb to 2020 to 2022). Context from the whole study: For sensitization, 2% DPC in acetone was applied to a roughly 2 cm by roughly 2 cm area of upper inner arm skin. Throughout the study period of about 25 weeks, patients also received therapeutic DPC doses to the scalp every week. Patch testing was performed on the upper back with Finn chambers containing 0.01% DPC, and the patch tests were scored after 6 days according to International Contact Dermatitis Research Group standards. Alopecia areata with under or over 50% scalp involvement, alopecia totalis and alopecia universalis were represented in the patient cohort, which was mostly female. The libraries were sequenced as a pool, and the TCR yield per sample differed mostly because of small variations in library volumes within the pool. Peripheral blood TCR repertoire changes were tracked in vivo in alopecia patients during primary and secondary sensitization to the hapten diphenylcyclopropenone (DPC). Patient blood was sampled pre-sensitization (week 0) and at 2, 6 and about 24 weeks after DPC sensitization. About 28 alopecia patients gave blood for TCR sequencing at one to four time points (pre-sensitization, 2, 6 and 24 weeks).

The sample's time point label, in plain terms: pre-sensitization, week 0. This sample's treatment or condition label indicates: therapeutic diphenylcyclopropenone sensitization with weekly scalp DPC. Blood at each patch-test visit was drawn before the patch test was applied. Patients were eligible if aged 18 to 70, diagnosed with alopecia and judged suitable for DPC therapy, and pregnant patients were excluded. Total RNA was extracted from unfractionated whole blood that had been collected in Tempus Blood RNA tubes. Comments on this clonotype: Its binding antigen is unknown. No much larger clone is present one base from it, and per-base qualities are unavailable.

What the study reported, not specific to this receptor: Because every patient had alopecia, a presumed autoimmune disease, the patients' immune response might differ from that of healthy individuals. After repeated subsampling, changes were observed in the strength of the expansion versus patch-test correlation and in the threshold at which the correlation became significant. The number of TCRs above 1 in 1000 frequency did not change with DPC sensitization; there was no evidence of global repertoire structure alterations. Compared with pre-sensitization or healthy control sets, expanded TCRs formed significantly more large CDR3 similarity clusters, which is consistent with antigen-driven responses. The number of PT1 expanded TCRs positively correlated with patch test score, significant at thresholds 8, 16 and 32 but not 4.

Receptors were amplified or captured by RACE. The instrument given in TCRdb is NextSeq 500. Library preparation attached unique molecular identifiers to individual cDNA molecules for quantitative, reproducible TCR counting. From each blood RNA sample, both TCR alpha and TCR beta chains were sequenced. The study's processing was this. The median number of TCRs per sample was 95,638, ranging from about 23,224 to 750,000. V, J and CDR3 annotation of the TCR reads was performed with the Decombinator software suite. For PS versus PT1 abundance plots, all samples were subsampled to the same number of TCRs (28,000). Expanded TCRs were defined as absent before sensitization and observed at least eight times at the 2-week time point. The public reads were quality trimmed at Q25 with fastp and then assembled into clones with MiXCR by TCRdb, keeping productive beta chains. Rows with a matching CDR3 protein are joined into one entry that keeps the most common DNA and genes. The V and J calls, along with clone size, are taken from TCRdb and not from the paper's own processing. The sample yields under 200,000 distinct CDR3 sequences; approximately 31% were counted once. Jointly, the top ten make up just under 3% of the sample.

The sequenced sample was whole blood, obtained in connection with sensitization to the hapten diphenylcyclopropenone (DPC). The TCR comes from a woman aged 25 to 39 with alopecia areata. Some clones in this sample may be carry-over from other donors' samples.

The DNA sequence is given as TGTGCCAGCAGTTTACAGCACCCCTACAATGAGCAGTTCTTC. Its amino acids are CASSLQHPYNEQFF. The rearrangement joined TRBV12-3 or TRBV12-4 to TRBJ2-1, with no confidently assigned D gene. V gives up 2 bases and J gives up 2 bases, and the segment between their germline ends measures 7 bases. The CDR3 spans 14 residues, from the cysteine through the phenylalanine. Only the CDR3 region is kept as DNA, spanning 42 bases read in frame from base 1.